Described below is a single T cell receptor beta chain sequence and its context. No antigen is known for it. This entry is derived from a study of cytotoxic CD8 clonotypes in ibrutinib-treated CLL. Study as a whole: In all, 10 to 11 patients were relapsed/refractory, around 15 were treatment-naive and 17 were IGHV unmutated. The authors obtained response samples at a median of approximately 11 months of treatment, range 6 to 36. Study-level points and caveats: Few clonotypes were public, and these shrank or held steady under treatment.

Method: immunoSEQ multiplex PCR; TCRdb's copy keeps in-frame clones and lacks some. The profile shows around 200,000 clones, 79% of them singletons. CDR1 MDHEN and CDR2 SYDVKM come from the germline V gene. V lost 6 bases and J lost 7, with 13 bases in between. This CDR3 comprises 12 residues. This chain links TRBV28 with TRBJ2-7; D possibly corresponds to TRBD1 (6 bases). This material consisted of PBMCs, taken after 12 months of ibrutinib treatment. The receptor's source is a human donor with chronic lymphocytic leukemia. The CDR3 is CASSSGVFEQYF. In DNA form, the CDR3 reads TGTGCCAGCAGCTCAGGGGTGTTTGAGCAGTACTTC.